The TCR beta chain under discussion was sequenced for a study of somatic mutations in cytotoxic T cells in rheumatoid arthritis. About the research overall: Patient blood, which was peripheral blood collected as 30 ml EDTA, was drawn right after diagnosis and before any treatment started. Findings of the study overall: Each of about an eighth of the roughly 65 patients had a largest CD8+ clone that made up more than 20% of CD8+ cells. Unknown were the antigen targets of the expanded CD8+ clones. A significant difference in CD8+ T-cell clonality was not found between rheumatoid arthritis patients and age-matched healthy controls.

Germline-derived CDR1 and CDR2 are LNHDA and SQIVND (reference sequence). The CDR3 is 15 amino acids. V lost 3 bases, J lost 4 bases, and 6 bases stayed unmatched. This table comes from immunoSEQ multiplex PCR, and its TCRdb copy is limited to in-frame clones, with some not included. The sample yields 15,000 to 20,000 clones, around four fifths seen once. As for this clone: Its antigen is unidentified.

The sequenced sample was CD8+ T cells sorted from blood. The receptor was isolated from a man aged 18 to 30 with rheumatoid arthritis. The chain recombines TRBV19 with TRBJ2-7; 10 bases are shared with TRBD2. The CDR3 region is CASSIVASGGYEQYF. For the CDR3, the DNA is TGTGCCAGTAGTATTGTGGCTAGCGGGGGTTACGAGCAGTACTTC. Full variable domain (outside the CDR3, taken from reference TRBV19 and TRBJ2-7): DGGITQSPKYLFRKEGQNVTLSCEQNLNHDAMYWYRQDPGQGLRLIYYSQIVNDFQKGDIAEGYSVSREKKESFPLTVTSAQKNPTAFYLCASSIVASGGYEQYFGPGTRLTVT.